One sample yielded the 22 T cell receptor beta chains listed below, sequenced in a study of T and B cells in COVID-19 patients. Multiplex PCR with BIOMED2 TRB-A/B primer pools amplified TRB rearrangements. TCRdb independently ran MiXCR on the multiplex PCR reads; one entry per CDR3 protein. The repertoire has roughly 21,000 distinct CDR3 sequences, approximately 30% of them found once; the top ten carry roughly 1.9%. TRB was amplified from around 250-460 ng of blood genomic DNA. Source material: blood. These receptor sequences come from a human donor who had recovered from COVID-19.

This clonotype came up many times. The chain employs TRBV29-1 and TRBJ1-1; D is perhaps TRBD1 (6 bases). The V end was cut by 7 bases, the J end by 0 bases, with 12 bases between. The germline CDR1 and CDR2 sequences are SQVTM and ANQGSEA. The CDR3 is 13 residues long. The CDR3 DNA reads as TGCAGCGCGAACAGGGAAATGAACACTGAAGCTTTCTTT. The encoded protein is CSANREMNTEAFF.

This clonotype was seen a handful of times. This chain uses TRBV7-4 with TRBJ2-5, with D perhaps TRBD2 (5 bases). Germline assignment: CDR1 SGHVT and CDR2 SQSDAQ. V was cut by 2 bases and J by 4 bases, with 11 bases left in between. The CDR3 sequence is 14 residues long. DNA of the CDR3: TGTGCCAGCAGCTTATTTCTAGCATCAGAGACCCAGTACTTC. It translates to CASSLFLASETQYF.

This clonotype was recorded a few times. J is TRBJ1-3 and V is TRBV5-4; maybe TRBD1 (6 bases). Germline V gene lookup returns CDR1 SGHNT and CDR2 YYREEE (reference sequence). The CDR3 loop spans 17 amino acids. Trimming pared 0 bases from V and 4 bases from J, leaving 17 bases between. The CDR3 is CASSLARGRGGGNTIYF. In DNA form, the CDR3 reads TGTGCCAGCAGCTTGGCCCGAGGCAGGGGAGGAGGAAACACCATATATTTT.

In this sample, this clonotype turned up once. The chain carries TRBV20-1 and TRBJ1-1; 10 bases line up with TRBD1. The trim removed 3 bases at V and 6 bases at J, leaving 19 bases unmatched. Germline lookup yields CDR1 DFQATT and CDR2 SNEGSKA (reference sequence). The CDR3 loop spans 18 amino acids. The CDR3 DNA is TGCAGTGCTAGGGGACAGGGGAGGGCCCCGAAGTCTGGAGCTGAAGCTTTCTTT. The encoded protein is CSARGQGRAPKSGAEAFF.

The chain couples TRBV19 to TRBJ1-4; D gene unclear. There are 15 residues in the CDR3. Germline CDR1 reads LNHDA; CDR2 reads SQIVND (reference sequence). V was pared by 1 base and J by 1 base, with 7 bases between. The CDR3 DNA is TGTGCCAGTAGTATAGGCGGATTAACTAATGAAAAACTGTTTTTT. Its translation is CASSIGGLTNEKLFF.

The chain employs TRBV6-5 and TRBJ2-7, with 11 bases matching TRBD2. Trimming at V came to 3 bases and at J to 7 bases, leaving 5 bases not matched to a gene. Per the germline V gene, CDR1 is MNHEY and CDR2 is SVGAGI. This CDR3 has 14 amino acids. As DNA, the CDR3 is TGTGCCAGCAGTTATACCCGACTAGCGGGGGAGCAGTACTTC. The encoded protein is CASSYTRLAGEQYF.

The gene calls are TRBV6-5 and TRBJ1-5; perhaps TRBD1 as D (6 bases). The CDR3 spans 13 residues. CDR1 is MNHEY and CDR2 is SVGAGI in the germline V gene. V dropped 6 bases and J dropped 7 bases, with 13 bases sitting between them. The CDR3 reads CASRGAGEQPQHF. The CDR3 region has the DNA TGTGCCAGCAGGGGGGCAGGGGAACAGCCCCAGCATTTT.

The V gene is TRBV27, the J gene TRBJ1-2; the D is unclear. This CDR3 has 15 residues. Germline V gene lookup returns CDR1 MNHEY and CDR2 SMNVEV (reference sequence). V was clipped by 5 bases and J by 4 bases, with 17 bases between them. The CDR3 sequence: CASSVTSGTGYGYTF. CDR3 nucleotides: TGTGCCAGCAGTGTTACTTCAGGAACGGGCTATGGCTACACCTTC.

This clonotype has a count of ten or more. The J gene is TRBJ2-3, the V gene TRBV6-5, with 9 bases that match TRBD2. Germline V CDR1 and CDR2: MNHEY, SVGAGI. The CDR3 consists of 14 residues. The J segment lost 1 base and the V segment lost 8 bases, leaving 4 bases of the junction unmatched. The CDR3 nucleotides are TGTGCCAGCGCACTAGCGGGTGGCACAGATACGCAGTATTTT. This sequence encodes CASALAGGTDTQYF.

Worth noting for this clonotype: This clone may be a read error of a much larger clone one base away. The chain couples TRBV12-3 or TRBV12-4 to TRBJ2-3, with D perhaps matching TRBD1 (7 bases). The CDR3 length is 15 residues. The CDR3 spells CASSFRGADTDTRYF. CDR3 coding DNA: TGTGCCAGCAGTTTCAGGGGGGCCGACACAGATACGCGGTATTTT.

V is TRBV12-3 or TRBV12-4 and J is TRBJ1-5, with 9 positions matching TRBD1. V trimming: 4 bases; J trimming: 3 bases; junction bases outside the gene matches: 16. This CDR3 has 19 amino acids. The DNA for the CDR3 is TGTGCCAGCAGTTCCTCGGGACAGGGTTGGACGTCGCCCAATCAGCCCCAGCATTTT. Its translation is CASSSSGQGWTSPNQPQHF.

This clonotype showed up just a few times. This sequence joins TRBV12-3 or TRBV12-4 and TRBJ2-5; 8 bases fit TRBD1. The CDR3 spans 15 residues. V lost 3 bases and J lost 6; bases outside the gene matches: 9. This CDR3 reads CASSFGPGGAKTQYF. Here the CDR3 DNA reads TGTGCCAGCAGTTTTGGGCCAGGGGGCGCGAAGACCCAGTACTTC.

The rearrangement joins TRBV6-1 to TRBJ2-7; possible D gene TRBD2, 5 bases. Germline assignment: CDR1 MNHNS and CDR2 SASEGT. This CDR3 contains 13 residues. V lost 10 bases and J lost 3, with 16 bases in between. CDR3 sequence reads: CAIRLNSGYEQYF. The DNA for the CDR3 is TGTGCCATCAGGCTAAACAGCGGCTACGAGCAGTACTTC.

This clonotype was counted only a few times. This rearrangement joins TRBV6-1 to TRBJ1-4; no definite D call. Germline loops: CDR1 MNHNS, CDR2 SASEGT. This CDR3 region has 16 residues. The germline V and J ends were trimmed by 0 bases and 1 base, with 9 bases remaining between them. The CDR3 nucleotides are TGTGCCAGCAGTGAAGCGCTGGTTGGAACTAATGAAAAACTGTTTTTT. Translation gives CASSEALVGTNEKLFF.

CDR3 sequence: CASSLAAGTANTEAFF. CDR3 nucleotides: TGTGCCAGCAGCTTGGCCGCGGGAACAGCGAACACTGAAGCTTTCTTT. The J gene is TRBJ1-1, the V gene TRBV5-5; D is ambiguous. Deletions cut 0 bases from V and 1 base from J, with 13 bases between. The germline V gene encodes CDR1 SGHKS and CDR2 YYEKEE (reference sequence). The CDR3 runs to 16 residues.

DNA for the CDR3: TGTGCCAGCAGCCCACAGGGGCCTGGGACTAATGAAAAACTGTTTTTT. This codes for CASSPQGPGTNEKLFF. The chain uses TRBV7-9 and TRBJ1-4; 7 bases are a match to TRBD1. From germline, CDR1 is SEHNR and CDR2 FQNEAQ (reference sequence). Germline trimming cut 5 bases from V and 2 bases from J; bases unmatched to any gene: 8. There are 16 residues in the CDR3.

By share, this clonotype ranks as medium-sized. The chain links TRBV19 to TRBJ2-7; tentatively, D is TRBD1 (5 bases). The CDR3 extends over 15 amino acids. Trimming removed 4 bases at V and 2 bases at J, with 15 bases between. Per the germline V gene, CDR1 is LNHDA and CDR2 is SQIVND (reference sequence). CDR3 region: CASSKQGTVPYEQYF. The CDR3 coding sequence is TGTGCCAGTAGTAAGCAGGGTACGGTTCCCTACGAGCAGTACTTC.

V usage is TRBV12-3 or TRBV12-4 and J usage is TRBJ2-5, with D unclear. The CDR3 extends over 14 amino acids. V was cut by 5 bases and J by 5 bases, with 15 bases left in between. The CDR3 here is CASSRQPVGETQYF. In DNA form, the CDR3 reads TGTGCCAGCAGTAGGCAGCCGGTGGGGGAGACCCAGTACTTC.

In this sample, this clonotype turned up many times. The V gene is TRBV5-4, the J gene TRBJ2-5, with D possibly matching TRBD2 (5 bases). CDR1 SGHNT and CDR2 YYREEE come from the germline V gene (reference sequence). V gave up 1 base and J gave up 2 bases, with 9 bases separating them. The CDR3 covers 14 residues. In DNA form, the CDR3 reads TGTGCCAGCAGCTTGCGGGGAAAGCAAGAGACCCAGTACTTC. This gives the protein CASSLRGKQETQYF.

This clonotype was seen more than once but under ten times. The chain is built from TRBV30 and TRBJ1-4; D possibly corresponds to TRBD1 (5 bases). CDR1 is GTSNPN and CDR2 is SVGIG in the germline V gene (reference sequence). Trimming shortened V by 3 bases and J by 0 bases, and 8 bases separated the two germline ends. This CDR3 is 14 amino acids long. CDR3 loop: CAWSRAATNEKLFF. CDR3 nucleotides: TGTGCCTGGAGCAGGGCAGCAACTAATGAAAAACTGTTTTTT.

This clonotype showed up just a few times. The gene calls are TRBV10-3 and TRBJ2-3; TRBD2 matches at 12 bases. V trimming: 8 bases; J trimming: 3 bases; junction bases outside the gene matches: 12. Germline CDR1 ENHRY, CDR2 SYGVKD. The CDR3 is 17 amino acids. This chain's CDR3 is CAIGGLAGLMGTDTQYF. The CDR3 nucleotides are TGTGCCATCGGCGGACTAGCGGGGTTAATGGGGACAGATACGCAGTATTTT.

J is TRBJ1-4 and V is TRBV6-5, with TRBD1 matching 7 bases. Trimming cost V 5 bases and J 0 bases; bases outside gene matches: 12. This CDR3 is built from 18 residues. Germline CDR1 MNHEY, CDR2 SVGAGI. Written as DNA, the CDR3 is TGTGCCAGCAGTCCCTGGGCAGGGGGGGATGCAACTAATGAAAAACTGTTTTTT. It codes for CASSPWAGGDATNEKLFF.